What follows describes a single T cell receptor (beta chain). The antigen is undetermined. The sample comes from a study of identical twins. Whole-study results and caveats: The study based its conclusions on cross-sectional statistical analysis and did not follow the same donors. The degree of excess twin sharing was weaker in beta out-of-frame sequences.

From germline, CDR1 is KGHSH and CDR2 LQKENI. With V trimmed by 3 bases and J by 2 bases, 7 bases remained unmatched. CDR3 length: 15 residues. TCRdb used MiXCR to reprocess the 5' RACE reads, holding one entry per CDR3 protein. This table holds 600,000 to 700,000 distinct CDR3 sequences, about 20% found once. This sample was also put to use in a study of T cells expressing NK-cell markers.

The V and J genes are TRBV18 and TRBJ2-7, with 7 positions matching TRBD1. The TCR originated in a woman between 18 and 29 years old in good health. The source material was PBMCs. The CDR3 nucleotides read TGTGCCAGCTCACCGTCCGGGACAGATACCTACGAGCAGTACTTC. This sequence encodes CASSPSGTDTYEQYF.